The 20 T cell receptor beta chains given below trace back to one sample, sequenced in a study of a mutant IDH1 vaccine in newly diagnosed glioma. Time point specified: week 35, safety follow-up. A 20-mer mutant IDH1 peptide at 300 ug was injected subcutaneously with topical imiquimod. Antigens for these TCRs are unknown. Clones were sequenced by immunoSEQ multiplex PCR, and TCRdb holds only the in-frame ones, with some missing. The sample has tens of thousands of clones, around 81% seen once. Sample: PBMCs, taken from a glioma patient whose treatment included an IDH1 peptide vaccine. The receptors were sampled from a man aged 35 to 55 with glioma.

The rearrangement joins TRBV27 to TRBJ1-6; D might be TRBD1 (5 bases). The V end was cut by 10 bases, the J end by 10 bases, with 17 bases between. Germline CDR1 reads MNHEY; CDR2 reads SMNVEV (reference sequence). The CDR3 is 13 residues long. This CDR3 reads CATRQQYNSPLHF. In nucleotides, the CDR3 is TGTGCCACCAGACAGCAATACAACTCACCCCTCCACTTT.

The V and J genes are TRBV10-1 and TRBJ2-2; a possible D gene is TRBD2 (5 bases). The CDR3 has 14 residues. V was shortened by 0 bases and J by 6 bases, with 8 bases between the two germline ends. In germline, CDR1 is WNHNN, CDR2 SYGVQD (reference sequence). CDR3 sequence reads: CASSESLASGELFF. CDR3 sequence (DNA): TGCGCCAGCAGTGAGTCGTTAGCGTCCGGGGAGCTGTTTTTT.

This clone was seen only a few times. J is TRBJ1-4 and V is TRBV5-1; tentatively, D is TRBD1 (5 bases). This CDR3 region has 16 residues. V shed 0 bases and J shed 4 bases, with 13 bases lying between them. Per the germline V gene, CDR1 is SGHRS and CDR2 is YFSETQ. In DNA form, the CDR3 reads TGCGCCAGCAGCTTGGGACAGACGGGGAGTAATGAAAAACTGTTTTTT. Residues: CASSLGQTGSNEKLFF.

The rearrangement joins TRBV7-8 to TRBJ2-7; a possible D gene is TRBD2 (6 bases). This CDR3 comprises 14 residues. Looked up from germline, CDR1 is SGHVS and CDR2 is FQNEAQ. Trimming removed 7 bases from V and 1 base from J, with 14 bases in between. The CDR3 here is CASKASDRSYEQYF. As DNA, the CDR3 is TGTGCCAGCAAGGCTAGCGATAGGTCCTACGAGCAGTACTTC.

V gene TRBV5-4 combines with J gene TRBJ1-4; possible D gene TRBD1, 5 bases. The CDR3 loop spans 16 amino acids. Germline CDR1 SGHNT, CDR2 YYREEE (reference sequence). V gave up 3 bases and J gave up 0 bases, with 12 bases separating them. CDR3 protein: CASSSPDISTNEKLFF. CDR3 DNA sequence: TGTGCCAGCAGCTCCCCGGACATATCAACTAATGAAAAACTGTTTTTT.

The rearrangement joins TRBV11-2 to TRBJ1-2, with 9 bases aligning to TRBD1. This CDR3 comprises 13 residues. V gave up 5 bases and J gave up 6 bases; unmatched junction bases: 4. CDR1 is SGHAT, CDR2 FQNNGV, per germline. The CDR3 loop is CASSPRDRDGYTF. CDR3 nucleotide sequence: TGTGCCAGCAGCCCCAGGGACAGGGATGGCTACACCTTC.

This sequence joins TRBV7-6 and TRBJ1-4; D possibly corresponds to TRBD1 (5 bases). Deletions cut 0 bases from V and 3 bases from J, with 11 bases between. The CDR3 is 16 amino acids. CDR1 is SGHVS and CDR2 is FNYEAQ in the germline V gene. Here the CDR3 DNA reads TGTGCCAGCAGCTTAGCGCCTCAGGGAGCTAATGAAAAACTGTTTTTT. This gives the protein CASSLAPQGANEKLFF.

This rearrangement joins TRBV7-2 to TRBJ1-5; D not certain. This CDR3 region has 14 residues. Trimming left V 1 base short and J 7 bases short, with 11 bases between. CDR1 is SGHTA and CDR2 is FQGNSA in the germline V gene. The CDR3 spells CASSLDRVDQPQHF. The CDR3 DNA is TGTGCCAGCAGCTTAGACAGAGTCGACCAGCCCCAGCATTTT.

J is TRBJ1-3 and V is TRBV7-3; 9 nucleotides line up with TRBD1. The CDR3 totals 14 residues. Germline loops: CDR1 SGHTA, CDR2 FQGTGA. Germline trimming cut 9 bases from V and 3 bases from J; bases unmatched to any gene: 6. CDR3 sequence reads: CARGDRDNGNTIYF. In DNA form, the CDR3 reads TGTGCCAGGGGGGACAGGGATAATGGAAACACCATATATTTT.

The chain uses TRBV28 and TRBJ2-5; 9 nucleotides line up with TRBD1. V shed 6 bases, J shed 4 bases, and the junction held 6 bases outside the gene matches. The CDR3 spans 14 residues. Germline CDR1 reads MDHEN; CDR2 reads SYDVKM. This CDR3 is CASSRDRVGETQYF. As DNA, the CDR3 is TGTGCCAGCAGCCGGGACAGGGTGGGAGAGACCCAGTACTTC.

This clone has only one observation. The chain links TRBV4-2 to TRBJ2-1; 7 positions agree with TRBD2. CDR1 is LGHNA and CDR2 is YNFKEQ in the germline V gene. J was trimmed by 7 bases and V by 1 base; bases with no gene match: 10. The CDR3 loop spans 16 amino acids. CDR3 bases: TGTGCCAGCAGCCAAGTTCTGGGTAATAGCGGGAATGAGCAGTTCTTC. Translating gives CASSQVLGNSGNEQFF.

V and J are TRBV30 and TRBJ2-7; TRBD1 aligns across 8 bases. V lost 0 bases, J lost 2 bases, and 6 bases stayed unmatched. Per germline, CDR1 GTSNPN and CDR2 SVGIG (reference sequence). The CDR3 is 15 amino acids. The CDR3: CAWSVPGTGPYEQYF. CDR3 DNA sequence: TGTGCCTGGAGTGTCCCCGGGACAGGTCCCTACGAGCAGTACTTC.

For this clone: Additional DNA sequences in this sample encode the identical CDR3. The chain joins TRBV25-1 to TRBJ2-2; D is undetermined. V dropped 1 base and J dropped 3 bases, with 6 bases sitting between them. The CDR3 loop spans 14 amino acids. The germline CDR1 and CDR2 sequences are MGHDK and SYGVNS. The CDR3 DNA follows: TGTGCCAGCAGTGAATTTAGGGACACCGGGGAGCTGTTTTTT. Amino acid sequence: CASSEFRDTGELFF.

This clone was counted between two and nine times. The chain is built from TRBV27 and TRBJ2-7, with D possibly being TRBD2 (6 bases). V was trimmed by 4 bases and J by 4 bases, leaving 17 bases between them. Germline V gene data show CDR1 as MNHEY and CDR2 as SMNVEV (reference sequence). CDR3 length equals 15 residues. CDR3 nucleotide sequence: TGTGCCAGCAGTTCCCAGGTGGCGGGAAGGTACGAGCAGTACTTC. Translation gives CASSSQVAGRYEQYF.

The V gene is TRBV19, the J gene TRBJ2-1; D is perhaps TRBD2 (6 bases). CDR3 length equals 15 residues. Germline CDR1 and CDR2: LNHDA and SQIVND (reference sequence). With 9 bases removed from V and 0 bases from J, the gap between germline ends came to 15 bases. CDR3 in amino acids: CASSVAVLSYNEQFF. The CDR3 DNA is TGTGCCAGCTCGGTAGCGGTCCTCTCCTACAATGAGCAGTTCTTC.

The rearrangement uses TRBV28 and TRBJ2-1; D is ambiguous. The germline gives CDR1 MDHEN, CDR2 SYDVKM. The CDR3 is 11 amino acids. The V and J ends lost 4 bases and 6 bases respectively, with 4 bases between them. CDR3 nucleotides: TGTGCCAGCAGTTCCCCCAATGAGCAGTTCTTC. It encodes CASSSPNEQFF.

CDR3 residues: CASRGGLNTGELFF. The DNA for the CDR3 is TGTGCCAGCAGGGGGGGCCTGAACACCGGGGAGCTGTTTTTT. The chain couples TRBV9 to TRBJ2-2; D is tentatively TRBD1 or TRBD2 (6 bases each). Germline CDR1 SGDLS, CDR2 YYNGEE. The CDR3 runs to 14 residues. V was clipped by 5 bases and J by 1 base, with 9 bases between them. Full variable domain (outside the CDR3, taken from reference TRBV9 and TRBJ2-2): DSGVTQTPKHLITATGQRVTLRCSPRSGDLSVYWYQQSLDQGLQFLIQYYNGEERAKGNILERFSAQQFPDLHSELNLSSLELGDSALYFCASRGGLNTGELFFGEGSRLTVL.

CDR3 sequence (DNA): TGCGCCAGCAGCCAAGATCGTTGGACTAAAAACGAGCAGTACTTC. Translated, it gives CASSQDRWTKNEQYF. The chain recombines TRBV4-3 with TRBJ2-7; weak D call: TRBD2 (6 bases). The CDR3 runs 15 residues. Germline CDR1 and CDR2: LGHNA and YSLEER. Trimming pared 0 bases from V and 5 bases from J, leaving 14 bases between.

This clone occurred a few times. The rearrangement links TRBV18 to TRBJ2-5; 11 bases line up with TRBD2. This CDR3 is built from 20 residues. V gave up 3 bases and J gave up 3 bases; unmatched junction bases: 18. Germline V gene sequence: CDR1 KGHSH, CDR2 LQKENI. CDR3 in DNA: TGTGCCAGCTCACCGTTGGCCAAACTAGCGGGGGCCATTGCCAAAGAGACCCAGTACTTC. Translation gives CASSPLAKLAGAIAKETQYF.

The chain couples TRBV7-2 to TRBJ2-1, with D perhaps given as TRBD1 or TRBD2 (6 bases each). CDR3 size: 16 residues. V lost 2 bases and J 0 bases, leaving 11 bases between the germline ends. The V gene's germline CDR1 is SGHTA and CDR2 FQGNSA. CDR3 nucleotides: TGTGCCAGCAGCTTAAAAGGGGGAGGCTCCTACAATGAGCAGTTCTTC. This codes for CASSLKGGGSYNEQFF.